This is a list of T cell receptor beta chains from one sample in a study of OX40 agonist ivuxolimab in advanced cancers. The assay was immunoSEQ multiplex PCR, and TCRdb's table has in-frame clones only and misses some. This sample has 48,000 or so clones; 75% to 85% occur once, and the top ten carry over 1%. The specimen comprised CD4+ or CD8+ T cells sorted from blood, sampled in a trial of the OX40 agonist ivuxolimab. These receptors were obtained from an adult with an advanced solid tumor such as melanoma, head and neck, liver or kidney cancer. Both conserved end residues are part of each CDR3. A D gene is named only where the DNA matches it firmly. The size field is filled for only some rows; it gives once, few, many or a size class.

cdr3_aa: CASSLDRLGNSPLHF; cdr3_nt: TGTGCCAGCAGCTTGGACAGGCTGGGGAATTCACCCCTCCACTTT; j_call: TRBJ1-6; v_call: TRBV5-5; clone_size: -; d_call: -
cdr3_aa: CASSFFSGNTIYF; cdr3_nt: TGTGCCAGCAGTTTTTTCTCTGGAAACACCATATATTTT; j_call: TRBJ1-3; v_call: TRBV28; clone_size: -; d_call: -
cdr3_aa: CASSPAGRENTEAFF; cdr3_nt: TGTGCCAGTAGTCCGGCCGGGAGGGAAAACACTGAAGCTTTCTTT; j_call: TRBJ1-1; v_call: TRBV19; clone_size: -; d_call: -
cdr3_aa: CATKTESSYEQYF; cdr3_nt: TGTGCCACCAAGACCGAGAGCTCCTACGAGCAGTACTTC; j_call: TRBJ2-7; v_call: TRBV19; clone_size: -; d_call: -
cdr3_aa: CASSPYQGAAWETQYF; cdr3_nt: TGTGCCAGCTCACCTTATCAGGGGGCAGCTTGGGAGACCCAGTACTTC; j_call: TRBJ2-5; v_call: TRBV18; clone_size: -; d_call: TRBD1
cdr3_aa: CASSFRRGNTEAFF; cdr3_nt: TGTGCCAGCAGCTTTCGAAGGGGGAACACTGAAGCTTTCTTT; j_call: TRBJ1-1; v_call: TRBV5-4; clone_size: -; d_call: -
cdr3_aa: CASSKPLRDHRLEQYF; cdr3_nt: TGTGCCAGCAGCAAACCCCTCCGGGACCACCGCCTCGAGCAGTACTTC; j_call: TRBJ2-7; v_call: TRBV21-1; clone_size: -; d_call: -
cdr3_aa: CASSRAVGDYEQYF; cdr3_nt: TGTGCCAGCAGCCGAGCGGTAGGTGACTACGAGCAGTACTTC; j_call: TRBJ2-7; v_call: TRBV9; clone_size: -; d_call: -
cdr3_aa: CASSLSTASGNTIYF; cdr3_nt: TGTGCCAGTAGTCTTTCAACAGCCTCTGGAAACACCATATATTTT; j_call: TRBJ1-3; v_call: TRBV19; clone_size: -; d_call: -
cdr3_aa: CASRPAGNKQFF; cdr3_nt: TGCGCCAGCAGGCCGGCAGGGAATAAGCAGTTCTTC; j_call: TRBJ2-1; v_call: TRBV5-1; clone_size: -; d_call: -
cdr3_aa: CASSELYEQFF; cdr3_nt: TGTGCCAGTAGTGAACTTTATGAGCAGTTCTTC; j_call: TRBJ2-1; v_call: TRBV19; clone_size: -; d_call: -
cdr3_aa: CAFQSSRGLRGTQYF; cdr3_nt: TGTGCCTTCCAAAGTTCACGGGGGTTGAGGGGGACCCAGTACTTC; j_call: TRBJ2-5; v_call: TRBV30; clone_size: few; d_call: -
cdr3_aa: CASSSQGGYNEQFF; cdr3_nt: TGCGCCAGCAGCTCACAGGGGGGGTACAATGAGCAGTTCTTC; j_call: TRBJ2-1; v_call: TRBV5-1; clone_size: once; d_call: -
cdr3_aa: CASSTDRGNTEAFF; cdr3_nt: TGTGCCAGCAGTACCGACAGGGGGAACACTGAAGCTTTCTTT; j_call: TRBJ1-1; v_call: TRBV5-4; clone_size: -; d_call: TRBD1
cdr3_aa: CSVGTSGNTGELFF; cdr3_nt: TGCAGCGTAGGGACTAGCGGAAACACCGGGGAGCTGTTTTTT; j_call: TRBJ2-2; v_call: TRBV29-1; clone_size: once; d_call: TRBD2
cdr3_aa: CASSVGRGDYGYTF; cdr3_nt: TGTGCCAGCAGTGTAGGAAGGGGAGACTATGGCTACACCTTC; j_call: TRBJ1-2; v_call: TRBV2; clone_size: -; d_call: -
cdr3_aa: CASSSGLVGNEQFF; cdr3_nt: TGTGCCAGCAGCTCCGGACTAGTCGGCAATGAGCAGTTCTTC; j_call: TRBJ2-1; v_call: TRBV7-2; clone_size: -; d_call: TRBD2
cdr3_aa: CASSWTAQETQYF; cdr3_nt: TGTGCCAGCAGCTGGACAGCCCAAGAGACCCAGTACTTC; j_call: TRBJ2-5; v_call: TRBV7-9; clone_size: -; d_call: -
cdr3_aa: CASSLDRGNEQFF; cdr3_nt: TGTGCCAGCAGCTTAGACAGGGGCAATGAGCAGTTCTTC; j_call: TRBJ2-1; v_call: TRBV7-9; clone_size: few; d_call: TRBD1
cdr3_aa: CASRAGEINTEAFF; cdr3_nt: TGCGCCAGCAGGGCAGGGGAGATTAACACTGAAGCTTTCTTT; j_call: TRBJ1-1; v_call: TRBV5-1; clone_size: -; d_call: -
cdr3_aa: CAWSNLRDRVSYEQYF; cdr3_nt: TGTGCCTGGAGCAATCTCCGGGACAGGGTTTCCTACGAGCAGTACTTC; j_call: TRBJ2-7; v_call: TRBV30; clone_size: -; d_call: TRBD1
cdr3_aa: CASSLGWTAAPLHF; cdr3_nt: TGTGCCAGCAGCTTAGGTTGGACAGCAGCACCCCTCCACTTT; j_call: TRBJ1-6; v_call: TRBV7-3; clone_size: few; d_call: -
cdr3_aa: CASSRVQGFTDTQYF; cdr3_nt: TGTGCCAGCAGCAGGGTACAGGGATTCACAGATACGCAGTATTTT; j_call: TRBJ2-3; v_call: TRBV9; clone_size: -; d_call: -
cdr3_aa: CASSRGKEGHTEAFF; cdr3_nt: TGTGCCAGTAGTCGGGGTAAAGAGGGTCACACTGAAGCTTTCTTT; j_call: TRBJ1-1; v_call: TRBV19; clone_size: once; d_call: -
cdr3_aa: CASSAAGTGLGYTF; cdr3_nt: TGTGCCAGCAGCGCCGCCGGGACAGGGCTGGGCTACACCTTC; j_call: TRBJ1-2; v_call: TRBV7-8; clone_size: -; d_call: TRBD1
cdr3_aa: CASSVLDVPGGTGELFF; cdr3_nt: TGTGCCAGCAGCGTTCTAGACGTCCCCGGTGGCACCGGGGAGCTGTTTTTT; j_call: TRBJ2-2; v_call: TRBV9; clone_size: once; d_call: -
cdr3_aa: CASSLHNLYEQYF; cdr3_nt: TGTGCCAGCAGCTTGCATAACCTCTACGAGCAGTACTTC; j_call: TRBJ2-7; v_call: TRBV5-6; clone_size: -; d_call: -
cdr3_aa: CASSYSGGTGYTF; cdr3_nt: TGTGCCAGCAGTTACAGTGGGGGGACGGGCTACACCTTC; j_call: TRBJ1-2; v_call: TRBV6-6; clone_size: -; d_call: -
cdr3_aa: CASSLGGPEQYF; cdr3_nt: TGTGCCAGCAGTTTAGGAGGGCCCGAGCAGTACTTC; j_call: TRBJ2-7; v_call: TRBV27; clone_size: -; d_call: -
cdr3_aa: CASSPLRKSGTDTQYF; cdr3_nt: TGTGCCAGCAGCCCATTACGAAAATCAGGGACAGATACGCAGTATTTT; j_call: TRBJ2-3; v_call: TRBV7-2; clone_size: -; d_call: -
cdr3_aa: CAIRGADRAETQYF; cdr3_nt: TGTGCCATCAGAGGCGCGGACAGGGCAGAGACCCAGTACTTC; j_call: TRBJ2-5; v_call: TRBV10-3; clone_size: -; d_call: TRBD1
cdr3_aa: CASSLGLDYGYTF; cdr3_nt: TGTGCCAGCAGCTTAGGGTTAGACTATGGCTACACCTTC; j_call: TRBJ1-2; v_call: TRBV11-2; clone_size: -; d_call: -
cdr3_aa: CASSLNNIPGSSGGYTF; cdr3_nt: TGTGCCAGCAGCCTCAACAATATACCGGGCAGCTCGGGGGGCTACACCTTC; j_call: TRBJ1-2; v_call: TRBV9; clone_size: -; d_call: -
cdr3_aa: CATSSGQGWQPQHF; cdr3_nt: TGTGCCACCAGCAGTGGACAGGGCTGGCAGCCCCAGCATTTT; j_call: TRBJ1-5; v_call: TRBV15; clone_size: few; d_call: TRBD1
cdr3_aa: CASSPRLVVSYEQYF; cdr3_nt: TGTGCCAGCAGTCCTCGACTAGTAGTATCCTACGAGCAGTACTTC; j_call: TRBJ2-7; v_call: TRBV6-6; clone_size: -; d_call: -
cdr3_aa: CATGSRQGPTPLHF; cdr3_nt: TGTGCCACCGGAAGCAGGCAGGGGCCGACACCCCTCCACTTT; j_call: TRBJ1-6; v_call: TRBV15; clone_size: -; d_call: -
cdr3_aa: CASSKGKRRDRFFTDTQYF; cdr3_nt: TGTGCCAGCAGCAAAGGGAAACGCCGGGACAGATTCTTCACAGATACGCAGTATTTT; j_call: TRBJ2-3; v_call: TRBV21-1; clone_size: -; d_call: -
cdr3_aa: CASSLTLNTEAFF; cdr3_nt: TGTGCCAGCAGCTTGACGTTGAACACTGAAGCTTTCTTT; j_call: TRBJ1-1; v_call: TRBV7-8; clone_size: few; d_call: -
cdr3_aa: CASSLGFGAYNQPQHF; cdr3_nt: TGTGCCAGCAGCTTAGGATTTGGGGCTTACAATCAGCCCCAGCATTTT; j_call: TRBJ1-5; v_call: TRBV7-9; clone_size: -; d_call: -
cdr3_aa: CASSSPFSRTGELFF; cdr3_nt: TGTGCCAGCAGCAGCCCCTTTTCTAGGACCGGGGAGCTGTTTTTT; j_call: TRBJ2-2; v_call: TRBV9; clone_size: few; d_call: -
cdr3_aa: CASSRQGGNQPQHF; cdr3_nt: TGTGCCAGCAGTAGACAGGGTGGTAATCAGCCCCAGCATTTT; j_call: TRBJ1-5; v_call: TRBV2; clone_size: -; d_call: TRBD1
cdr3_aa: CASSHTGTGSYEQYF; cdr3_nt: TGCGCCAGCAGCCATACCGGGACCGGATCCTACGAGCAGTACTTC; j_call: TRBJ2-7; v_call: TRBV4-1; clone_size: -; d_call: -
cdr3_aa: CATSRDLGRGNQETQYF; cdr3_nt: TGTGCCACCAGCAGAGATCTCGGGAGGGGGAATCAAGAGACCCAGTACTTC; j_call: TRBJ2-5; v_call: TRBV15; clone_size: once; d_call: TRBD2
cdr3_aa: CASSLEVYGTEAFF; cdr3_nt: TGTGCCAGCAGCTTAGAGGTTTATGGCACTGAAGCTTTCTTT; j_call: TRBJ1-1; v_call: TRBV7-2; clone_size: -; d_call: -
cdr3_aa: CASSPSGGTYNEQFF; cdr3_nt: TGTGCCAGCAGCCCTAGCGGGGGGACGTACAATGAGCAGTTCTTC; j_call: TRBJ2-1; v_call: TRBV7-2; clone_size: once; d_call: TRBD2
cdr3_aa: CSARREDTQYF; cdr3_nt: TGCAGTGCTAGACGGGAGGATACGCAGTATTTT; j_call: TRBJ2-3; v_call: TRBV20-1; clone_size: -; d_call: -
cdr3_aa: CASSLVLAGSPDTQYF; cdr3_nt: TGCGCCAGCAGCTTGGTGTTAGCGGGGTCTCCAGATACGCAGTATTTT; j_call: TRBJ2-3; v_call: TRBV5-1; clone_size: once; d_call: TRBD2
cdr3_aa: CASSLVGLGLAKNIQYF; cdr3_nt: TGTGCCAGCAGCTTAGTGGGTCTTGGGTTAGCCAAAAACATTCAGTACTTC; j_call: TRBJ2-4; v_call: TRBV7-9; clone_size: -; d_call: -
cdr3_aa: CASSIDSSGGATQYF; cdr3_nt: TGTGCCAGTAGTATAGATTCCAGCGGGGGTGCGACCCAGTACTTC; j_call: TRBJ2-5; v_call: TRBV19; clone_size: -; d_call: TRBD2
cdr3_aa: CATSRDAGRYQPQHF; cdr3_nt: TGTGCCACCAGCAGAGATGCAGGGCGTTATCAGCCCCAGCATTTT; j_call: TRBJ1-5; v_call: TRBV15; clone_size: -; d_call: -
cdr3_aa: CASSEVGRNYGYTF; cdr3_nt: TGTGCCAGCAGTGAGGTTGGACGGAACTATGGCTACACCTTC; j_call: TRBJ1-2; v_call: TRBV2; clone_size: -; d_call: -
cdr3_aa: CASSTYYNEQFF; cdr3_nt: TGTGCCAGTAGTACCTATTACAATGAGCAGTTCTTC; j_call: TRBJ2-1; v_call: TRBV19; clone_size: -; d_call: -
cdr3_aa: CASRELGGPRNIQYF; cdr3_nt: TGTGCCAGCAGAGAGTTGGGGGGGCCGCGGAACATTCAGTACTTC; j_call: TRBJ2-4; v_call: TRBV6-5; clone_size: -; d_call: -
cdr3_aa: CASRGYSGGYNEQFF; cdr3_nt: TGTGCCAGCAGAGGATATAGCGGGGGGTACAATGAGCAGTTCTTC; j_call: TRBJ2-1; v_call: TRBV14; clone_size: once; d_call: TRBD2
cdr3_aa: CASSDFRNTGELFF; cdr3_nt: TGTGCCAGCAGTGATTTCAGGAACACCGGGGAGCTGTTTTTT; j_call: TRBJ2-2; v_call: TRBV25-1; clone_size: -; d_call: -
cdr3_aa: CASSPPTGDRGYTF; cdr3_nt: TGTGCCAGTAGTCCACCGACAGGGGATCGTGGCTACACCTTC; j_call: TRBJ1-2; v_call: TRBV19; clone_size: -; d_call: TRBD1
cdr3_aa: CALHYGGLGGYTF; cdr3_nt: TGTGCCCTCCATTATGGCGGGTTGGGAGGCTACACCTTC; j_call: TRBJ1-2; v_call: TRBV5-4; clone_size: -; d_call: -
cdr3_aa: CASKESSYNEQFF; cdr3_nt: TGTGCTAGTAAAGAGAGCTCCTACAATGAGCAGTTCTTC; j_call: TRBJ2-1; v_call: TRBV12-5; clone_size: -; d_call: -
cdr3_aa: CASSQPSPGTIYF; cdr3_nt: TGTGCCAGCAGCCAGCCCAGTCCCGGCACCATATATTTT; j_call: TRBJ1-3; v_call: TRBV7-2; clone_size: -; d_call: -